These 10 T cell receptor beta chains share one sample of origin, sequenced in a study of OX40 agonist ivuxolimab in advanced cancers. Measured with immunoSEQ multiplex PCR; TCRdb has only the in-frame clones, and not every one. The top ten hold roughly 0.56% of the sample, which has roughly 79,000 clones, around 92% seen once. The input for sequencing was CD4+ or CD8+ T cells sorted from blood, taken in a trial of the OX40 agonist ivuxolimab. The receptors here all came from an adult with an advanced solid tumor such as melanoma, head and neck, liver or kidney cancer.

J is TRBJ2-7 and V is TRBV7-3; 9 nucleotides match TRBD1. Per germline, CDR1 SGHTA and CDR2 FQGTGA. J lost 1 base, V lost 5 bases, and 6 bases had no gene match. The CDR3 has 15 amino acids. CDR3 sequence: CASSLGQGSSYEQYF. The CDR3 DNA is TGTGCCAGCAGCCTAGGACAGGGGAGTTCCTACGAGCAGTACTTC.

CDR3 region: CASSQELLADTQYF. The CDR3 DNA sequence: TGTGCCAGCAGCCAAGAACTTTTAGCAGATACGCAGTATTTT. The chain joins TRBV4-2 to TRBJ2-3, with D uncertain. Between the trimmed V and J ends, which lost 0 bases and 4 bases, there was a span of 8 bases. From germline, CDR1 is LGHNA and CDR2 YNFKEQ. The CDR3 length is 14 residues.

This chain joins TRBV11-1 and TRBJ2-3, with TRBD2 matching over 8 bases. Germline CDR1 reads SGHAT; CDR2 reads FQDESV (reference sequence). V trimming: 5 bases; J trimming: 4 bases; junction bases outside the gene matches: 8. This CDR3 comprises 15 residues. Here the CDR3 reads CASSVGLAGSDTQYF. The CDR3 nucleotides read TGTGCCAGCAGCGTCGGACTAGCCGGCTCAGATACGCAGTATTTT.

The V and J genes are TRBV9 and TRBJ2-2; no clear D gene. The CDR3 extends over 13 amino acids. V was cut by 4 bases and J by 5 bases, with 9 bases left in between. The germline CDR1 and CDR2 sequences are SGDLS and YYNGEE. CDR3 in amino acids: CASSPQDTGELFF. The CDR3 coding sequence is TGTGCCAGCAGCCCCCAGGATACCGGGGAGCTGTTTTTT.

The CDR3 DNA sequence: TGCGCCAGCAGCCACAGAGCTAGCGGGAGGGCGGGTGAGACCCAGTACTTC. Protein: CASSHRASGRAGETQYF. The J gene is TRBJ2-5, the V gene TRBV4-1; 12 positions agree with TRBD2. The ends lost 3 bases at V and 5 bases at J; junction bases unmatched: 10. CDR3 size: 17 residues. CDR1 and CDR2 from the germline V gene are MGHRA and YSYEKL.

DNA for the CDR3: TGTGCCATCAGTGTTAGCGGGAGGGATGAGCAGTTCTTC. Protein product: CAISVSGRDEQFF. The gene calls are TRBV10-3 and TRBJ2-1; 11 bases agree with TRBD2. V lost 4 bases, J lost 8 bases, and 1 base stayed unmatched. This CDR3 is built from 13 residues. Looked up from germline, CDR1 is ENHRY and CDR2 is SYGVKD.

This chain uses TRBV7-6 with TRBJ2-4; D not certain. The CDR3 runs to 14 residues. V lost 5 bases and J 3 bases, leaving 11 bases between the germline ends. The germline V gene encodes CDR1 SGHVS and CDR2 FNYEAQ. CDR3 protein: CASSRGVGKNIQYF. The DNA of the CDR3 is TGTGCCAGCAGCCGCGGAGTTGGCAAAAACATTCAGTACTTC.

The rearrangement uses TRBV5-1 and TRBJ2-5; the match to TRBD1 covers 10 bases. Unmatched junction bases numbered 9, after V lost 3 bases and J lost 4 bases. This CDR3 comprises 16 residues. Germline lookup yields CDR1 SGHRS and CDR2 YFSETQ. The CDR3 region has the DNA TGCGCCAGCAGCTCGGGGACAGGGGAGGTGGGAGAGACCCAGTACTTC. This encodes CASSSGTGEVGETQYF.

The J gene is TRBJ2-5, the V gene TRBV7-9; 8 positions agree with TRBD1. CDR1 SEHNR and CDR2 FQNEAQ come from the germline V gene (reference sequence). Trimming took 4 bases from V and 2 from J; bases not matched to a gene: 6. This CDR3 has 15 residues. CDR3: CASSSRGTGQETQYF. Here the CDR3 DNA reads TGTGCCAGCAGCTCTAGAGGGACAGGACAAGAGACCCAGTACTTC.

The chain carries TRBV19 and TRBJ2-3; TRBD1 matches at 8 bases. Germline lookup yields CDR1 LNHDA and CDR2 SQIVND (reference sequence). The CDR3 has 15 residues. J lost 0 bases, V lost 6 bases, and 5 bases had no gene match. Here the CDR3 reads CASSPDRGSTDTQYF. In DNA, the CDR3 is TGTGCCAGTAGCCCCGACAGGGGAAGCACAGATACGCAGTATTTT.